This T cell receptor beta chain was sequenced in a study of blood T cell repertoires in COVID-19. Study details: Both acute and convalescent COVID-19 samples were obtained from the United States, Italy and Spain. The cDNA or gDNA used as material had been derived from T cells, B-cell-depleted T cells, or PBMCs.

Per the original data handling: From reference gene primer amplification, estimates of nucleated cell counts were derived. Libraries were prepared by immunoSEQ multiplex PCR; TCRdb keeps only in-frame clonotypes and omits some of them. V and J calls and clone size are as listed in that table; D and trimming were resolved from the DNA. The sample shows 84,000 or so clones, about four fifths of them seen only once. Trimming took 5 bases from V and 0 from J, leaving 13 bases between them. There are 16 residues in the CDR3. Looked up from germline, CDR1 is SGHTA and CDR2 is FQGTGA. The chain links TRBV7-3 to TRBJ2-2; D might be TRBD1 (5 bases). This TCR was sampled from a woman aged 40 to 55 with active or convalescent COVID-19. Sequenced input: peripheral blood. The CDR3 nucleotides are TGTGCCAGCAGCCCCGACGGACACGCGAACACCGGGGAGCTGTTTTTT. It encodes CASSPDGHANTGELFF.